This T cell receptor beta chain was retrieved from a study of T cell repertoires in cytomegalovirus infection. In the study overall: Indicated by public TCR beta signatures were CMV infection and matching HLA type.

TCRdb reprocessed the reads via MiXCR and lists one record per CDR3 protein. The table records under 250,000 distinct CDR3 sequences, 12% of them present only once. CDR1 is SGHTA, CDR2 FQGNSA, per germline. The CDR3 has 14 amino acids. V gave up 5 bases and J gave up 4 bases, with 11 bases separating them. This clonotype occurred many times. The sample comprised PBMCs. The TCR sequence derives from a human donor in good health (CMV status not recorded). Some clones in this sample may be carry-over from other donors' samples. The chain uses TRBV7-2 and TRBJ1-4; no firm D call. The CDR3 is CASSPRADNEKLFF. The CDR3 nucleotides read TGTGCCAGCAGCCCCCGCGCCGATAATGAAAAACTGTTTTTT.